This T cell receptor beta chain came from a study of CD8 T cells in ankylosing spondylitis. General study findings and limits: Blood of patients with ankylosing spondylitis appeared to be characterized by a TCR beta motif of several highly homologous variants.

Quantitative 5'-RACE with molecular barcodes produced the TCR beta libraries. One entry per CDR3 protein, called by TCRdb with MiXCR from the 5' RACE reads. This sample has hundreds of thousands of distinct CDR3 sequences, with roughly 24% found just once. CDR1 is MNHNS, CDR2 SASEGT, per germline. V lost 5 bases to trimming and J lost 2 bases; unmatched junction nucleotides: 8. The CDR3 sequence is 15 residues long. Regarding this clonotype: The antigen is unknown.

The sequencing sample was made of blood, either unsorted or a sorted T cell fraction (not recorded which). The source is a male donor with ankylosing spondylitis or in good health (not recorded which). This rearrangement joins TRBV6-1 to TRBJ1-1, with 7 nucleotides matching TRBD1. The CDR3 loop is CASSRGTEFNTEAFF. CDR3 in DNA: TGTGCCAGCAGTAGGGGGACAGAGTTTAACACTGAAGCTTTCTTT.